The present entry profiles one T cell receptor beta chain with its context. The data originate from a study of blood T cell repertoires in COVID-19. The assay was immunoSEQ multiplex PCR, and TCRdb's table has in-frame clones only and misses some. The sample gives 150,000 to 250,000 clones, roughly four fifths of which show up once; approximately 12% is in the top ten. The CDR3 consists of 13 residues. Germline V gene data show CDR1 as DFQATT and CDR2 as SNEGSKA (reference sequence). Trimming took off 3 bases at V and 1 base at J, with 9 bases between the two ends. The receptor was derived from a man aged 35 to 55 who had recovered from COVID-19. The chain employs TRBV20-1 and TRBJ1-1; D gene unclear. The sequenced sample consisted of PBMCs or T cells enriched from blood (not recorded which). The CDR3 protein is CSASWPGNTEAFF. The CDR3, as DNA: TGCAGTGCTAGTTGGCCGGGGAACACTGAAGCTTTCTTT.